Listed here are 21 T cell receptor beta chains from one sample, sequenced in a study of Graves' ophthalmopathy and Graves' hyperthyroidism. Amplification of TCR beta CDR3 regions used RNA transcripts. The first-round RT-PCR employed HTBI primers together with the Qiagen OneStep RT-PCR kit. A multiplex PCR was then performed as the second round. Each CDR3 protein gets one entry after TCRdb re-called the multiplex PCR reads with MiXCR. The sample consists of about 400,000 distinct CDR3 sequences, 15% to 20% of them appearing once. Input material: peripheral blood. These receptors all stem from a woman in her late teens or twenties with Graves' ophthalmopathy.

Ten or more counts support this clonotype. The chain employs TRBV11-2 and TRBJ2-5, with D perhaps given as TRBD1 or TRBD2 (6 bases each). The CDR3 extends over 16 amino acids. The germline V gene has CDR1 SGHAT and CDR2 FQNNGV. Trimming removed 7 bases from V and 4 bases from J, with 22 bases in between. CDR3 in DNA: TGTGCCAGCACCGAGGATAGGGGGGCCCTTCGAGAGACCCAGTACTTC. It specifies CASTEDRGALRETQYF.

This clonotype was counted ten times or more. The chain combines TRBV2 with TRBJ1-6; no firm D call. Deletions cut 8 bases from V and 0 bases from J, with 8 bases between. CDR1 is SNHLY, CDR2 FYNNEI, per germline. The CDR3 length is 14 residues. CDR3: CASVGNSYNSPLHF. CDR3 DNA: TGTGCCAGCGTTGGAAACTCCTATAATTCACCCCTCCACTTT.

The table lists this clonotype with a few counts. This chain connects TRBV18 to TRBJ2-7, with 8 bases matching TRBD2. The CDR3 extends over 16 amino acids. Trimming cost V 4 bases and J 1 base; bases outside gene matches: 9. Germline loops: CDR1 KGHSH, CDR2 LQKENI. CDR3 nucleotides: TGTGCCAGCTCACTTGGGGTTGGCGGGGGGTCCTACGAGCAGTACTTC. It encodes CASSLGVGGGSYEQYF.

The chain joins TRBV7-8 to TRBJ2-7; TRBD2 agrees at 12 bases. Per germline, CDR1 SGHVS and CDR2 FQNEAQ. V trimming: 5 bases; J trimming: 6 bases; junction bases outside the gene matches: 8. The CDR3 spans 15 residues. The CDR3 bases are TGTGCCAGCAGCCCCCGACTAGCGGGAGAGGGCGAGCAGTACTTC. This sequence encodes CASSPRLAGEGEQYF.

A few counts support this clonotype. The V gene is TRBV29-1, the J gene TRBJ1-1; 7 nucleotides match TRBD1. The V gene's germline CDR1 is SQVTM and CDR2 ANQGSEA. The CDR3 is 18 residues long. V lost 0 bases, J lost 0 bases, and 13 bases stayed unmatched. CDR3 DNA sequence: TGCAGCGTTGAAGAATCCGGGACAGCCTGGGGGATGAACACTGAAGCTTTCTTT. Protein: CSVEESGTAWGMNTEAFF.

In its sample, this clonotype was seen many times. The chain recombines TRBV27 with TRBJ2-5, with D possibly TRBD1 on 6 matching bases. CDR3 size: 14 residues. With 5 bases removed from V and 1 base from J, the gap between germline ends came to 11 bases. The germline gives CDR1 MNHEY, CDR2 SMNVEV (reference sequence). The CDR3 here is CASSSPDSQETQYF. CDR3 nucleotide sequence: TGTGCCAGCAGTAGCCCGGACAGCCAAGAGACCCAGTACTTC.

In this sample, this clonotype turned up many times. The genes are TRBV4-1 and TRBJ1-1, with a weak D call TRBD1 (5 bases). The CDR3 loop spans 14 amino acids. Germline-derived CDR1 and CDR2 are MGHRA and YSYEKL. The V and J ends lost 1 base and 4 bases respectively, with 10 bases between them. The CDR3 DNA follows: TGCGCCAGCAGCCAAGCCCAGGGAGGCACTGAAGCTTTCTTT. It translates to CASSQAQGGTEAFF.

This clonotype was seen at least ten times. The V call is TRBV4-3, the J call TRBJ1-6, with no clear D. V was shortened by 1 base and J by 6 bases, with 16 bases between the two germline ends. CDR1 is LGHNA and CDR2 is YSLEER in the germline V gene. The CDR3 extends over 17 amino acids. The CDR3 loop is CASSQAPSALTNSPLHF. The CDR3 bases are TGCGCCAGCAGCCAAGCCCCATCGGCTTTGACTAATTCACCCCTCCACTTT.

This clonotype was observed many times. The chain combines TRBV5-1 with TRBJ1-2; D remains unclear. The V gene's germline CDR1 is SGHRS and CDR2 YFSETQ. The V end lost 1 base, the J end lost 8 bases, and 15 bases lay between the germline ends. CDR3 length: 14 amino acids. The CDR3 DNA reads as TGCGCCAGCAGCTTGTGGCCATCCTCCGAAGGCTACACCTTC. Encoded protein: CASSLWPSSEGYTF. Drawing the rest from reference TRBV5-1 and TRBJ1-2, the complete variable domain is KAGVTQTPRYLIKTRGQQVTLSCSPISGHRSVSWYQQTPGQGLQFLFEYFSETQRNKGNFPGRFSGRQFSNSRSEMNVSTLELGDSALYLCASSLWPSSEGYTFGSGTRLTVV.

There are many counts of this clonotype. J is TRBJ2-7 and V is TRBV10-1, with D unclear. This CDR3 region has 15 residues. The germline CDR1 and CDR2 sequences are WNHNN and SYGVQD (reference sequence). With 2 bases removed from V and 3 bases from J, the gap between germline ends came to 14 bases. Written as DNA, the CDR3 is TGCGCCAGCAGTGAGGTGGGCAGTCCCCTCTACGAGCAGTACTTC. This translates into CASSEVGSPLYEQYF.

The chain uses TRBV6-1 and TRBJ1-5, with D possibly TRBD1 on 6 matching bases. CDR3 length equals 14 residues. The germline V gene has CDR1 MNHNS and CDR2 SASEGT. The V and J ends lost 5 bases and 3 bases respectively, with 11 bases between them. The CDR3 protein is CASSTGASNQPQHF. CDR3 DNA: TGTGCCAGCAGTACGGGGGCCTCCAATCAGCCCCAGCATTTT.

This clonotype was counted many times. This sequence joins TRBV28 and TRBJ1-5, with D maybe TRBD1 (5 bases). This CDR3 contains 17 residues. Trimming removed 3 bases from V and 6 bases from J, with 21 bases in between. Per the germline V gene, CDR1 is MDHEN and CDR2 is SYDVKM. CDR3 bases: TGTGCCAGCAGTTTTGATGCTCCAGGGTTCCGGGGTCAGCCCCAGCATTTT. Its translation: CASSFDAPGFRGQPQHF. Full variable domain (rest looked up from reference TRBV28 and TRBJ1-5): DVKVTQSSRYLVKRTGEKVFLECVQDMDHENMFWYRQDPGLGLRLIYFSYDVKMKEKGDIPEGYSVSREKKERFSLILESASTNQTSMYLCASSFDAPGFRGQPQHFGDGTRLSIL.

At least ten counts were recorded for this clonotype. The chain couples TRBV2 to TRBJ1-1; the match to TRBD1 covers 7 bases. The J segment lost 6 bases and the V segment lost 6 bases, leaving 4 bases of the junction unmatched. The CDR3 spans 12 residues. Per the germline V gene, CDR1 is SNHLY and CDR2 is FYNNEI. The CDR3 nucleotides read TGTGCCAGCAGGCAGGGGGAGGCTGAAGCTTTCTTT. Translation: CASRQGEAEAFF.

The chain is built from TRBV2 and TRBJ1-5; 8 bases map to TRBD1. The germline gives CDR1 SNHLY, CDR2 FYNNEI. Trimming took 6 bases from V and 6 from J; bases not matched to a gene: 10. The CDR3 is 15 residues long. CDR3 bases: TGTGCCAGCAGACTCCGACAGGGGCAAGCTCAGCCCCAGCATTTT. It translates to CASRLRQGQAQPQHF.

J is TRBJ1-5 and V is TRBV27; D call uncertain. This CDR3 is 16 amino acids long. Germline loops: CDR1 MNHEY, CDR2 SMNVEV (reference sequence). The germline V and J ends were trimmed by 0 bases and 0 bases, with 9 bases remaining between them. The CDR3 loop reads CASSLSAVGSNQPQHF. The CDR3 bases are TGTGCCAGCAGTTTATCGGCCGTGGGTAGCAATCAGCCCCAGCATTTT.

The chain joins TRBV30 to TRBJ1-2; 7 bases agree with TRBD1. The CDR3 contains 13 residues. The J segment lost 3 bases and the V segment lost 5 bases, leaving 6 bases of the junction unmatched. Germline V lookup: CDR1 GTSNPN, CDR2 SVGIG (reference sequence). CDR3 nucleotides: TGTGCCTGGGCGGAGGGGGCCCACTATGGCTACACCTTC. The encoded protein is CAWAEGAHYGYTF.

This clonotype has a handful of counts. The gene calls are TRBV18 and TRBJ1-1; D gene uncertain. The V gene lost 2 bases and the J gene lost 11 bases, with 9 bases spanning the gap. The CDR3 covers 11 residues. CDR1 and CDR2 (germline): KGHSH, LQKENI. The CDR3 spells CASSPGMEAFF. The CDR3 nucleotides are TGTGCCAGCTCACCAGGGATGGAGGCTTTCTTT.

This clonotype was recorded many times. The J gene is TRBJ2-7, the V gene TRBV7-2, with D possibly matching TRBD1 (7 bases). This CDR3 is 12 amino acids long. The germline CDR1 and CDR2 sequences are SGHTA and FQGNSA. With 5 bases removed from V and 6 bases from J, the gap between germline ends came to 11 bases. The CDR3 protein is CASSARGVEQYF. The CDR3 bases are TGTGCCAGCAGCGCCAGGGGGGTCGAGCAGTACTTC.

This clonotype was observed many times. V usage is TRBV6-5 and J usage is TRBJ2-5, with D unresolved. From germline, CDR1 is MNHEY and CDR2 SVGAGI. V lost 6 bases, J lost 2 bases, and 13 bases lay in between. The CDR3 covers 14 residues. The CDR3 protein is CASRTGKFQETQYF. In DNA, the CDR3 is TGTGCCAGCAGGACTGGGAAGTTTCAAGAGACCCAGTACTTC.

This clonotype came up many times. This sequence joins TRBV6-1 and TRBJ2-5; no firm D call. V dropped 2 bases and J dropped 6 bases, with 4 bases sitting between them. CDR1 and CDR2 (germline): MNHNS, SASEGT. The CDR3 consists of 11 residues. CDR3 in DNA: TGTGCCAGCAGTGAAAGGAAGACCCAGTACTTC. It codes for CASSERKTQYF.

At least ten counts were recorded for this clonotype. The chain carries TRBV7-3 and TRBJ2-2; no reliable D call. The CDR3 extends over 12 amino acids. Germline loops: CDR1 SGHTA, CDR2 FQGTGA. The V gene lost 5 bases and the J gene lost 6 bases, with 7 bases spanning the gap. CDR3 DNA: TGTGCCAGCAGCCGCCCCCCCGGGGAGCTGTTTTTT. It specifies CASSRPPGELFF.